The subject of this entry is one T cell receptor (beta chain). The antigen is undetermined. PBMCs numbering at least 7 million were isolated per sample. These data come from a study of blood T cells in healthy people across ages. The study's findings and limits: Whereas aged donors had fewer naive CD4+ cells, long-lived donors had more of them and higher diversity. It was not possible, with unsorted PBMCs, to conclusively compare naive and antigen-experienced cells.

The second PCR ran roughly 7 to 11 cycles with a sample-barcoded 5' primer and J-beta primers. Each cDNA molecule carried a tag from a template-switch adaptor that contained 12 random nucleotides. Each CDR3 protein gets one entry after TCRdb re-called the 5' RACE reads with MiXCR. The table records about 1.4 million distinct CDR3 sequences, 45% to 70% of them present only once. The V gene lost 3 bases and the J gene lost 8 bases, with 16 bases spanning the gap. CDR3 length equals 14 residues. Germline lookup yields CDR1 LGHNA and CDR2 YSLEER. The sequenced sample was blood. This sequence was found in a man aged 18 to 29 in good health. The chain recombines TRBV4-3 with TRBJ1-2; weak D call: TRBD1 (5 bases). The chain's CDR3 is CASSQVGDPRGYTF. The CDR3 DNA sequence: TGCGCCAGCAGCCAGGTCGGGGACCCTCGGGGCTACACCTTC.